This TCR beta chain is from a study of Tregs in tolerant kidney transplant recipients. This table comes from immunoSEQ multiplex PCR, and its TCRdb copy is limited to in-frame clones, with some not included. The sample consists of more than 25,000 clones, about four fifths of them appearing once. Looked up from germline, CDR1 is SGHTA and CDR2 is FQGTGA. The CDR3 runs to 15 residues. V trimming: 4 bases; J trimming: 7 bases; junction bases outside the gene matches: 10. Points on this clone: What it binds is unknown.

The TCR was taken from a human donor in good health. Sequencing was done on a sample of Tregs from blood cultured with allogeneic cells. This chain links TRBV7-3 with TRBJ2-1; TRBD1 matches 7 bases. For the CDR3, the DNA is TGTGCCAGCAGCTCGCGACAGGGTCGGAGGAATGAGCAGTTCTTC. The encoded protein is CASSSRQGRRNEQFF.